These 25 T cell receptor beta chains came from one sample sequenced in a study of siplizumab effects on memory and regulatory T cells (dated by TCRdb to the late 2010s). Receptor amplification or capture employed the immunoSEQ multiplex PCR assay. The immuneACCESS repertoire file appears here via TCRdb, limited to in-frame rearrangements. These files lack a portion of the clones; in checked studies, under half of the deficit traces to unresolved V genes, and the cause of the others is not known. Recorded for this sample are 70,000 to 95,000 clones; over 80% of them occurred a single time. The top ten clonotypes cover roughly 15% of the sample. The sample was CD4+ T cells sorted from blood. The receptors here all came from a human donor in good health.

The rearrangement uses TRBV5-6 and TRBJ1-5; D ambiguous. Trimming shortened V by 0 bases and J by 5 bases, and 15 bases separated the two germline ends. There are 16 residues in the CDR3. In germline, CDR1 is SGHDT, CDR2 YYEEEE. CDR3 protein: CASSLGQVGKDQPQHF. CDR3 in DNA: TGTGCCAGCAGCTTGGGGCAGGTGGGGAAGGATCAGCCCCAGCATTTT.

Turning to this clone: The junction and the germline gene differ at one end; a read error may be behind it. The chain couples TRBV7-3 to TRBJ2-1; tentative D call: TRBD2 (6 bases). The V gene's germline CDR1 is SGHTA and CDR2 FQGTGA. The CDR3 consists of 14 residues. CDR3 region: CTSSRGSSPREQFF. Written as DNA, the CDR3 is TGTACCAGCAGCCGGGGGAGTTCCCCTCGCGAGCAGTTCTTC.

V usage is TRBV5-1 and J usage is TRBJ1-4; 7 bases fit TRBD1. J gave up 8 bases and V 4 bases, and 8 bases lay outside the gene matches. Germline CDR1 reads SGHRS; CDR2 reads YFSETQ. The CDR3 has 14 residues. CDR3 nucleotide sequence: TGCGCCAGCAGCCCCACAGGGGTTAGGGAAAAACTGTTTTTT. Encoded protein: CASSPTGVREKLFF.

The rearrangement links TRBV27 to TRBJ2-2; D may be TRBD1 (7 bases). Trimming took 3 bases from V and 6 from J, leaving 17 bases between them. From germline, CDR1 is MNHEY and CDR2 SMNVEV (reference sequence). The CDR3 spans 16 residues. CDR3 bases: TGTGCCAGCAGTTTCGGGGCAGGGGGGATCGCCGGGGAGCTGTTTTTT. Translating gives CASSFGAGGIAGELFF.

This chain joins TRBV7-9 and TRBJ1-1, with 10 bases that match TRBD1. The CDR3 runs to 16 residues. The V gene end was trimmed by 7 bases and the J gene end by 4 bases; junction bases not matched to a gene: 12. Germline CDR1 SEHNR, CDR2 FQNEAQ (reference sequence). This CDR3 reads CASIPSGQGWATEAFF. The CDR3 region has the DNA TGTGCCAGCATCCCCTCGGGACAGGGGTGGGCCACTGAAGCTTTCTTT.

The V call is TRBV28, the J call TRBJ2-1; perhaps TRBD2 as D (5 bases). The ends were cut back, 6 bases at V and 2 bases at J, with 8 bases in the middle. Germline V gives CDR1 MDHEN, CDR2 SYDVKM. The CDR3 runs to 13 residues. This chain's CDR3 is CASRDGAYNEQFF. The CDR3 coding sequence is TGTGCCAGCAGGGACGGGGCCTACAATGAGCAGTTCTTC.

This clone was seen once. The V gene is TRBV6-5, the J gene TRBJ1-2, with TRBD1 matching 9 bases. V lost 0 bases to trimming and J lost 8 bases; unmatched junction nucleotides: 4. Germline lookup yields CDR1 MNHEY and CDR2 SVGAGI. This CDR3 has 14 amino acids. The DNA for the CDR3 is TGTGCCAGCAGTTACTCCCGGACAGGGGAGGGCTACACCTTC. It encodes CASSYSRTGEGYTF.

This CDR3 is CASSLESYGYTF. The DNA of the CDR3 is TGCGCCAGCAGCTTGGAATCCTATGGCTACACCTTC. The V gene is TRBV5-1, the J gene TRBJ1-2, with D uncertain. Deletions cut 0 bases from V and 4 bases from J, with 4 bases between. Germline assignment: CDR1 SGHRS and CDR2 YFSETQ. The length of the CDR3 is 12 residues.

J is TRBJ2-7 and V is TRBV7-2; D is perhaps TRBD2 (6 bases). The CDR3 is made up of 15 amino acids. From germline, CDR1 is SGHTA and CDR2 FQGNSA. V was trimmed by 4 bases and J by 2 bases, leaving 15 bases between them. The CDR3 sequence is CASSSGPGLPYEQYF. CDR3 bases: TGTGCCAGCAGCTCTGGACCGGGACTTCCCTACGAGCAGTACTTC.

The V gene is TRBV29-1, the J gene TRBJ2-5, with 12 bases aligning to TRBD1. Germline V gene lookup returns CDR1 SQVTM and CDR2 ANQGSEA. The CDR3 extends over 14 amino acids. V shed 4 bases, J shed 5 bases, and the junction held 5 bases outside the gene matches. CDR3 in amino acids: CSVVGQGASETQYF. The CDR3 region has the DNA TGCAGCGTTGTGGGACAGGGGGCATCGGAGACCCAGTACTTC.

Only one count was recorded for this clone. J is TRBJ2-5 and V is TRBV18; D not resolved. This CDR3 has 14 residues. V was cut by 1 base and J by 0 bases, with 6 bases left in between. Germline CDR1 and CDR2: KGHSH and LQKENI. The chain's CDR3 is CASSPLRNQETQYF. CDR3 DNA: TGTGCCAGCTCACCACTTCGAAACCAAGAGACCCAGTACTTC.

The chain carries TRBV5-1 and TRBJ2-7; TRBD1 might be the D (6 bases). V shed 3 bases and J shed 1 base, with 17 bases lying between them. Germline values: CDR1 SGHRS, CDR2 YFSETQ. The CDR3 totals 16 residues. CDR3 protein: CASSSSTGPGSYEQYF. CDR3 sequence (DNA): TGCGCCAGCAGCTCCTCTACAGGGCCGGGATCCTACGAGCAGTACTTC.

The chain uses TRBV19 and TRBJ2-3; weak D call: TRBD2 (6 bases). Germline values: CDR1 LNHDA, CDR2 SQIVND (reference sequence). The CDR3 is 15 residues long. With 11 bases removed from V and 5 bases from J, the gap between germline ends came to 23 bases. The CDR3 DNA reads TGTGCCCGCAGACCCCCTAGCGTGTCGGAAGATACGCAGTATTTT. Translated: CARRPPSVSEDTQYF.

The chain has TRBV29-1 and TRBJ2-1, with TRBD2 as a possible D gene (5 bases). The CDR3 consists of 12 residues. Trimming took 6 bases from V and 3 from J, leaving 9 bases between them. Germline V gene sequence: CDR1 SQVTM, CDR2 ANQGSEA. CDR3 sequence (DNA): TGCAGCGTCCAGCGGAGCTACAATGAGCAGTTCTTC. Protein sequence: CSVQRSYNEQFF.

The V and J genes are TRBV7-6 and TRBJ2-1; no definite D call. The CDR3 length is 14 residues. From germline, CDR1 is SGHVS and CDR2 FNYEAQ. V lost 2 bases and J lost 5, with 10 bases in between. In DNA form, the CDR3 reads TGTGCCAGCAGCTTACAGGTGGTGGACAATGAGCAGTTCTTC. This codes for CASSLQVVDNEQFF.

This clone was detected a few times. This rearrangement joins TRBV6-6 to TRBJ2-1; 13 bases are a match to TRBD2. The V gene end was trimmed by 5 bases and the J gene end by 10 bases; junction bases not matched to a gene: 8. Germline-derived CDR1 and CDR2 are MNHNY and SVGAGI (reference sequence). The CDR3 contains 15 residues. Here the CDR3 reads CASSATSGRAGEQFF. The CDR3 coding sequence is TGTGCCAGCAGTGCTACTAGCGGGAGGGCCGGGGAGCAGTTCTTC.

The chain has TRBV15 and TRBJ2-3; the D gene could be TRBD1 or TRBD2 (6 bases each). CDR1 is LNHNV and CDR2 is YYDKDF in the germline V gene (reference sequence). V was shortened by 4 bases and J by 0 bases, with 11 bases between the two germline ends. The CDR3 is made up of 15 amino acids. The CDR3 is CATSTRGGSTDTQYF. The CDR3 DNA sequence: TGTGCCACCAGCACCAGGGGAGGAAGCACAGATACGCAGTATTTT.

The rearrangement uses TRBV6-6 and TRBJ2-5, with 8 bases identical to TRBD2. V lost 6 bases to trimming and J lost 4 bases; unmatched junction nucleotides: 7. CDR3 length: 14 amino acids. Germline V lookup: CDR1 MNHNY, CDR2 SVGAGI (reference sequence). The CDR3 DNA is TGTGCCAGCAGCCGACGGGAGGGCGGAGAGACCCAGTACTTC. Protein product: CASSRREGGETQYF.

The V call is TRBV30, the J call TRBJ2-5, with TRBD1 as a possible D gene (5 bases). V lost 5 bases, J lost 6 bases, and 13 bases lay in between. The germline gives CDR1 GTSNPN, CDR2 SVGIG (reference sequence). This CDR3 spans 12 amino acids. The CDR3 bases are TGTGCCTGGGGGGCCAGCATCAAGACCCAGTACTTC. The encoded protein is CAWGASIKTQYF.

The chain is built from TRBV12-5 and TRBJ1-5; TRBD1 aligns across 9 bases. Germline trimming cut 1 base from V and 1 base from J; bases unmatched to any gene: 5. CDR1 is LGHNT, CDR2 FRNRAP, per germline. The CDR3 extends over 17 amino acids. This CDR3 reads CASGLDTGGLSNQPQHF. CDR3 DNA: TGTGCTAGTGGTTTGGATACAGGGGGCTTAAGCAATCAGCCCCAGCATTTT. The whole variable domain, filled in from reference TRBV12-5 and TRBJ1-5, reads DARVTQTPRHKVTEMGQEVTMRCQPILGHNTVFWYRQTMMQGLELLAYFRNRAPLDDSGMPKDRFSAEMPDATLATLKIQPSEPRDSAVYFCASGLDTGGLSNQPQHFGDGTRLSIL.

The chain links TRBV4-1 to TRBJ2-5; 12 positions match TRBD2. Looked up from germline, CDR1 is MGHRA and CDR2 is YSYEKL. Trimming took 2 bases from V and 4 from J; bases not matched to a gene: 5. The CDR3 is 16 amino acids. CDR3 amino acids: CASSQLGLAGLETQYF. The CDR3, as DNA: TGCGCCAGCAGCCAACTGGGACTAGCGGGTCTAGAGACCCAGTACTTC.

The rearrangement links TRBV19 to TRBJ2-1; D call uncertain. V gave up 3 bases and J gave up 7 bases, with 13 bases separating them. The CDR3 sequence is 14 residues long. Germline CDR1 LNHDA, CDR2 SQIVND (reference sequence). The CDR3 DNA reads TGTGCCAGTAGTATTAGTCACAACGTTAATGAGCAGTTCTTC. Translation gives CASSISHNVNEQFF.

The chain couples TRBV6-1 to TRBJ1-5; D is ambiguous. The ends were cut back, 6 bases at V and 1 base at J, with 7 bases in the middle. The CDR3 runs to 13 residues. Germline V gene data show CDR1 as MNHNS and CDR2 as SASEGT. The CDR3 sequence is CASSGESNQPQHF. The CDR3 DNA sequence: TGTGCCAGCAGCGGAGAGAGCAATCAGCCCCAGCATTTT.

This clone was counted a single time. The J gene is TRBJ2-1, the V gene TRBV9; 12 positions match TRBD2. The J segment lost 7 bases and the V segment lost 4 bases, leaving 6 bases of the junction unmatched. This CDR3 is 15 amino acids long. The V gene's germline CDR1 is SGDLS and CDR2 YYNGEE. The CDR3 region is CASSKPGTSGNEQFF. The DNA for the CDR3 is TGTGCCAGCAGCAAACCCGGGACTAGCGGGAATGAGCAGTTCTTC.

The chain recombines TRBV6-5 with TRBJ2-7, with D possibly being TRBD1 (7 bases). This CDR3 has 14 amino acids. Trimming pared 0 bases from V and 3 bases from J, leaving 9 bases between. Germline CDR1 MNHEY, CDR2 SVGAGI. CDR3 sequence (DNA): TGTGCCAGCAGTTACTCCAGGGGGGTCTACGAGCAGTACTTC. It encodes CASSYSRGVYEQYF.